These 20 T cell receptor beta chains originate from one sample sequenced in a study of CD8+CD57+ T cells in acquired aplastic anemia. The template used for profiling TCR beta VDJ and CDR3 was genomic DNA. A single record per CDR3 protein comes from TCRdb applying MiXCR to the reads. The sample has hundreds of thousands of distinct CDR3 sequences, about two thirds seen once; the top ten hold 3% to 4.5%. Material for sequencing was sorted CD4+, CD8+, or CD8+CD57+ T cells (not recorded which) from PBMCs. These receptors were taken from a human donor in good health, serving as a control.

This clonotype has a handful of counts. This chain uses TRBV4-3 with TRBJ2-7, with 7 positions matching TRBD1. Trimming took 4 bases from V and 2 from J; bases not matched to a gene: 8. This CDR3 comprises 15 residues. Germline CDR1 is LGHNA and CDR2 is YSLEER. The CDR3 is CASSPSSQGAYEQYF. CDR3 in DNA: TGCGCCAGCAGCCCCTCATCTCAGGGGGCCTACGAGCAGTACTTC.

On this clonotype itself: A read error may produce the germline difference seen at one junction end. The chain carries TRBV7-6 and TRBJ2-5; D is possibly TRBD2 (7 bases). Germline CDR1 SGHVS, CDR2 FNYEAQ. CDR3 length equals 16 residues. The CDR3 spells CASKGGSPRGQETQYF. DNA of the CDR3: TGTGCCAGCAAGGGGGGGTCCCCGAGGGGCCAAGAGACTCAGTACTTC.

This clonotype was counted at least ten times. This CDR3 is CASSRPGTEAFF. In DNA form, the CDR3 reads TGTGCCAGCAGTCGCCCTGGGACAGAAGCTTTCTTT. The V and J genes are TRBV6-5 and TRBJ1-1, with TRBD1 as a possible D gene (6 bases). V was pared by 5 bases and J by 8 bases, with 12 bases between. CDR3 size: 12 residues. Looked up from germline, CDR1 is MNHEY and CDR2 is SVGAGI.

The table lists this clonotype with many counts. The CDR3 spells CASSRDRRAGELFF. The DNA of the CDR3 is TGTGCCAGCAGCCGCGACCGGAGGGCCGGGGAGCTGTTTTTT. The chain carries TRBV7-6 and TRBJ2-2, with a possible D match to TRBD2 (6 bases). This CDR3 contains 14 residues. The V end lost 5 bases, the J end lost 6 bases, and 13 bases lay between the germline ends. Germline CDR1 and CDR2: SGHVS and FNYEAQ.

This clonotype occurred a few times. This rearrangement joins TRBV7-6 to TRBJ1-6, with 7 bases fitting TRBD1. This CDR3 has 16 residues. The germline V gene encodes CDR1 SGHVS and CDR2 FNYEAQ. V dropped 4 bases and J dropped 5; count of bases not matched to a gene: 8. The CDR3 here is CASSYRSGQNNSPLHF. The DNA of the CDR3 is TGTGCCAGCAGCTATCGCTCGGGACAGAATAATTCACCCCTCCACTTT.

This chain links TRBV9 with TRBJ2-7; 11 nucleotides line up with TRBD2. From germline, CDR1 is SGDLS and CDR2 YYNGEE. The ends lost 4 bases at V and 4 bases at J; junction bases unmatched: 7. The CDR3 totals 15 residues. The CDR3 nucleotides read TGTGCCAGCAGCAGAGGGACTAGCGGAATATACGAGCAGTACTTC. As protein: CASSRGTSGIYEQYF.

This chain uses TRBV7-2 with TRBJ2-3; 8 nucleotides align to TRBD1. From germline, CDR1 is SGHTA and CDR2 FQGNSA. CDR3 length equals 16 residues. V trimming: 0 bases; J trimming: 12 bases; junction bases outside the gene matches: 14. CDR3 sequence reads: CASSLARRTGTHLQYF. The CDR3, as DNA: TGTGCCAGCAGCTTAGCCCGTCGGACAGGGACACACCTACAGTATTTT.

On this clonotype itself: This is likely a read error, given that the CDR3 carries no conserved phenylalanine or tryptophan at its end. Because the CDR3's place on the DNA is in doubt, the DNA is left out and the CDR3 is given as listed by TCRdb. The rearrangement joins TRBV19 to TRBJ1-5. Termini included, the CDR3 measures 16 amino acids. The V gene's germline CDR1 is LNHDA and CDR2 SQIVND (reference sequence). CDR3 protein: CASSTTGYLSARFQNV.

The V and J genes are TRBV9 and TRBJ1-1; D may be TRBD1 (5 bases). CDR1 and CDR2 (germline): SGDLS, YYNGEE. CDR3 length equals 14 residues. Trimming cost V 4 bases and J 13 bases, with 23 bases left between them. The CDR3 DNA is TGTGCCAGCAGCATGGGGGGGGGAGACTTTGAACATTTCTTT. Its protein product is CASSMGGGDFEHFF.

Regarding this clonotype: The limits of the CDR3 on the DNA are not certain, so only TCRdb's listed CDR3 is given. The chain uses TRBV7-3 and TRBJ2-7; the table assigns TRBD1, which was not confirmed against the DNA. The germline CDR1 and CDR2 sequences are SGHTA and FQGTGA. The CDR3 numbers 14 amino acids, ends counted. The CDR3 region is CASSWGADSEQFFV.

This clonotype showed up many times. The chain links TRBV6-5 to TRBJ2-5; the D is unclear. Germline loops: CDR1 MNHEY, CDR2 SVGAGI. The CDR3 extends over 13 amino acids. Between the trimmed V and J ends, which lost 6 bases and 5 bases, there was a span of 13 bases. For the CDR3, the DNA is TGTGCCAGCAGAGTAGGGTCCCCGGAGACCCAGTACTTC. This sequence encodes CASRVGSPETQYF.

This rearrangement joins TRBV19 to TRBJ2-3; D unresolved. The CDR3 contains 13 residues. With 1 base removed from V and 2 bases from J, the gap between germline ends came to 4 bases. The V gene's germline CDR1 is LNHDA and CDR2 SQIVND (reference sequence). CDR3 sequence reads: CASSIGTTDTQYF. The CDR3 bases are TGTGCCAGTAGTATAGGTACCACAGATACGCAGTATTTT.

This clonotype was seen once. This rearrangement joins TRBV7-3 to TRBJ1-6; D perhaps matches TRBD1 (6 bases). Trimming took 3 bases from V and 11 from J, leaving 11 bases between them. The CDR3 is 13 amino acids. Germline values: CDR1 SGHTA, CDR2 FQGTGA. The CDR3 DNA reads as TGTGCCAGCAGCTTCGGGGGCAGGCCACCCCTCCACTTT. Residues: CASSFGGRPPLHF.

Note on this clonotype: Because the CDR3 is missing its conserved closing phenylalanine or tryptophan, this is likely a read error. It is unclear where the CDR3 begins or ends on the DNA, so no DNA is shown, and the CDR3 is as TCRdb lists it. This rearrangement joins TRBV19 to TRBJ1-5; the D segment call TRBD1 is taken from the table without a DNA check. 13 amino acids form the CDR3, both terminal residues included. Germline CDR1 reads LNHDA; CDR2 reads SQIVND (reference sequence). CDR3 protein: CASTKARAQPKHS.

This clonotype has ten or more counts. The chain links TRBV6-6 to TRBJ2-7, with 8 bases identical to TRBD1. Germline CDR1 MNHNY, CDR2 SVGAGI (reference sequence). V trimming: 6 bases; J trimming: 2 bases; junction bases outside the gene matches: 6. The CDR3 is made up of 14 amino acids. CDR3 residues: CASSRQGRAYEQYF. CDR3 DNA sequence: TGTGCCAGCAGCCGACAGGGGAGAGCCTACGAGCAGTACTTC.

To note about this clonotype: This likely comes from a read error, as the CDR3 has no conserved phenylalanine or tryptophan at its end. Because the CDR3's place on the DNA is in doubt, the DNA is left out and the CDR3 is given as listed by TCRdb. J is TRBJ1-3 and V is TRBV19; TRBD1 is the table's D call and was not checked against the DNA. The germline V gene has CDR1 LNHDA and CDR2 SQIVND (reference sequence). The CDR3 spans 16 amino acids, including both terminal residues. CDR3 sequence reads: CASSTGPLGAPLHFYI.

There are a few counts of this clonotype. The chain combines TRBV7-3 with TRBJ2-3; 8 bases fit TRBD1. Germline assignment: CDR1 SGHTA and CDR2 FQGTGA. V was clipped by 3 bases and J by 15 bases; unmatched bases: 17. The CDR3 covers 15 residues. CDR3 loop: CASSLDGQGDYGYYF. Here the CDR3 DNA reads TGTGCCAGCAGCTTGGACGGACAGGGTGACTATGGCTACTATTTT.

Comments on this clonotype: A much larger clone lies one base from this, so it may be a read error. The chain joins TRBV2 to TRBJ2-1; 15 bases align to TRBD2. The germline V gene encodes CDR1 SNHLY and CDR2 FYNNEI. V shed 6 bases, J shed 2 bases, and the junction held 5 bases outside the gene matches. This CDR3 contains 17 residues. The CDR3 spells CASSGGLAGGPYNEQFF. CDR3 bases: TGTGCCAGCAGCGGGGGACTAGCGGGGGGCCCCTACAATGAGCAGTTCTTC.

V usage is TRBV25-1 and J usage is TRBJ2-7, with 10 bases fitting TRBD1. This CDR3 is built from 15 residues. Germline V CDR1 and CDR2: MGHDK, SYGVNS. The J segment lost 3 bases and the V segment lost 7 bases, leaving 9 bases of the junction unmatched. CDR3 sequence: CASTRRTGGDYEQYF. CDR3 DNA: TGTGCCAGCACACGGCGGACAGGGGGGGACTACGAGCAGTACTTC.

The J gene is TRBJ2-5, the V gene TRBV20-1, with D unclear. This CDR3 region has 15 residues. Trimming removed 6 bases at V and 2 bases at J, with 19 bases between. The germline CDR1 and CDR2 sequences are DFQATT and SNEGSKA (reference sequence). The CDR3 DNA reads TGCAGTGCCTCTTCAGGAAAGGAAGAACAAGAGACCCAGTACTTC. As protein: CSASSGKEEQETQYF.